This TCR beta chain was identified during a study of blood T cells in healthy people across ages (dated by TCRdb to between 2014 and 2016). Notes on the research overall: In model experiments, roughly one uniquely barcoded TCR beta cDNA molecule per two T cells was captured by template switching. To avoid experimental bias, donors of different ages were spread randomly across the sequencing lanes. Four age groups were formed from the donors: young (average approximately 15 years), middle-aged (approximately 39), aged (approximately 60) and long-lived (82). The study measured age-related changes in TCR beta repertoire diversity using deep sequencing normalized with unique cDNA molecular identifiers. Using the same blood draw, the study looked at two additional independent replicas of 1 million unique cDNA reads for two donors, one aged 18 to 30 and the other aged 80 or older. The research as a whole found: As age increased, observed TCR beta diversity per million T cells dropped in a roughly linear way, and a significant reduction was already evident by age about 36. Compared with the aged group, more naive CD4+ T cells, fewer expanded clones and increased TCR diversity were shown by the long-lived group, suggesting age selection. Estimates of total diversity based on one million sequenced T cells were considered lower bounds and underestimates. Conclusive comparison of naive and antigen-experienced compartments was prevented by the profiling of bulk unsorted PBMCs. A strong correlation was found between observed TCR beta diversity and the percentage of naive T cells measured by flow cytometry. Because donor CMV infection status was unknown, age-related changes in expanded clonotypes were potentially confounded.

The CDR3 measures 15 amino acids from cysteine to phenylalanine. The retained sequence is limited to the CDR3, 45 bases, with the frame set at the first base. CDR1 and CDR2 (MNHEY, SMNVEV) derive from the germline V gene (reference sequence). Trimming at the junction amounts to 6 bases on V and 1 base on J, and the germline ends lie 16 bases apart. The library was generated by 5' RACE. Sequenced using an Illumina HiSeq 2500. A second PCR of roughly 6 to 12 cycles was run with a J-beta primer mix and a sample-barcoded 5' primer. A unique molecular identifier was introduced onto each TCR beta cDNA molecule by a template-switch 5' adaptor carrying 12 random nucleotides. Each sample yielded at least 2.5 million CDR3-containing paired-end reads. First-strand cDNA synthesis was performed from all RNA using the Mint cDNA synthesis kit, with priming by a TRBC-specific oligonucleotide. Following uracil-DNA glycosylase treatment, a first 18-cycle PCR with universal primers M1SS and BC2_uni_R was performed on all cDNA. For the original study's pipeline: Normalization of each sample was performed by random selection of 1 million high-quality reads, each carrying a distinct molecular identifier. Reads sharing molecular identifiers were discarded rather than binned into consensus sequences. MiTCR, run with a Q25 quality threshold and the strictest error-elimination algorithm, handled CDR3 identification, clonotype clustering and error correction. A nonparametric unseen species model with Euler transformation was used to estimate a lower bound on total TCR beta diversity. The public sequencing data were trimmed at Q25 with fastp and processed into clonotypes with MiXCR by TCRdb, which kept only in-frame beta chains. One record per CDR3 amino acid sequence lists the most common genes and DNA. The V and J calls here are based on TCRdb, not the publication. The sample yields about 970,000 distinct CDR3 sequences; roughly 50% were counted once. About 22% of the sample is in the top ten clones.

Systemically healthy Caucasian individuals from Russia, around 38 in total and aged about 6 to 95 years, were included as donors. Around 10 milliliters of peripheral blood were collected from each donor into EDTA-treated Vacutainer tubes. Ficoll-Paque density-gradient centrifugation was used to isolate PBMCs, with at least 6.5 million per sample. Total RNA, at least 6 micrograms per sample, was extracted from PBMCs with Trizol reagent. For every donor, an aliquot of PBMCs went through flow cytometry to measure the percentages of naive CD45RAhigh/CD27high T cells. This clonotype occurred a few times. Its cognate antigen has yet to be identified. Base qualities were left out, and no much larger clone turns up one base away.

This chain joins TRBV27 to TRBJ2-7, and perhaps TRBD2 as D gene, on 6 matching bases. The sequence was collected from an older woman in good health. The sample taken for sequencing was blood. The CDR3 amino acid sequence is: CASSSVPGLSYEQYF. In nucleotides, the sequence is TGTGCCAGCAGCAGCGTCCCGGGACTTTCCTACGAGCAGTACTTC.